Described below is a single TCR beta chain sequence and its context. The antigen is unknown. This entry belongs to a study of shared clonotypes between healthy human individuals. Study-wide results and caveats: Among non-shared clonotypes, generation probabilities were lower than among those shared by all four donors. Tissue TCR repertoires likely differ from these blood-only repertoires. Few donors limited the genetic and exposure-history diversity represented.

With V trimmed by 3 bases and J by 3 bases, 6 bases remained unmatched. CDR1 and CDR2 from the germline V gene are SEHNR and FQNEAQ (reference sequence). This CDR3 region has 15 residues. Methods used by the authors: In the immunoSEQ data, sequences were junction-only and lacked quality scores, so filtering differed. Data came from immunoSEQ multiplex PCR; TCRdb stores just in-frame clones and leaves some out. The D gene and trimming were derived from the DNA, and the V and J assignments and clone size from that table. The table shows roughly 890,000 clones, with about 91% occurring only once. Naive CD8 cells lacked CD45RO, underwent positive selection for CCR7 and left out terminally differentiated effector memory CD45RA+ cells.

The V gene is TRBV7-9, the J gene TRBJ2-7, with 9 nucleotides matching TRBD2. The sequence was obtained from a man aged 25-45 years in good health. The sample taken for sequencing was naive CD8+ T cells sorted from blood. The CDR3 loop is CASSLETSGVYEQYF. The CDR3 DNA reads TGTGCCAGCAGCTTGGAGACTAGCGGAGTCTACGAGCAGTACTTC. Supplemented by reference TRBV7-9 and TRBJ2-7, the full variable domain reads DTGVSQNPRHKITKRGQNVTFRCDPISEHNRLYWYRQTLGQGPEFLTYFQNEAQLEKSRLLSDRFSAERPKGSFSTLEIQRTEQGDSAMYLCASSLETSGVYEQYFGPGTRLTVT.